The 22 T cell receptor beta chains presented below share a single source sample, sequenced in a study of shared clonotypes between healthy human individuals. Naivety among CD8 cells was defined by CD45RO negativity and positive CCR7 selection, thereby excluding terminally differentiated effector memory CD45RA+ cells. The table came from immunoSEQ multiplex PCR; TCRdb's copy has only in-frame clones and leaves some out. The repertoire consists of around 2,000,000 clones, with less than 95% occurring once and the leading ten covering under 1.5%. Sequenced material: naive CD8+ T cells sorted from blood. The source of these receptors is a man aged 18 to 29 in good health.

The chain combines TRBV30 with TRBJ1-1; D not resolved. This CDR3 spans 13 amino acids. V was shortened by 0 bases and J by 0 bases, with 5 bases between the two germline ends. Germline assignment: CDR1 GTSNPN and CDR2 SVGIG (reference sequence). The CDR3 sequence: CAWSVKVNTEAFF. CDR3 sequence (DNA): TGTGCCTGGAGTGTAAAGGTGAACACTGAAGCTTTCTTT. Based on the CDR3 plus reference TRBV30 and TRBJ1-1, the full variable domain is SQTIHQWPATLVQPVGSPLSLECTVEGTSNPNLYWYRQAAGRGLQLLFYSVGIGQISSEVPQNLSASRPQDRQFILSSKKLLLSDSGFYLCAWSVKVNTEAFFGQGTRLTVV.

V usage is TRBV6-6 and J usage is TRBJ1-5; a possible D gene is TRBD1 (6 bases). V lost 7 bases, J lost 6 bases, and 16 bases lay in between. CDR3 length: 14 amino acids. From germline, CDR1 is MNHNY and CDR2 SVGAGI (reference sequence). CDR3 sequence: CASMTQGISQPQHF. DNA for the CDR3: TGTGCCAGCATGACCCAGGGGATTAGTCAGCCCCAGCATTTT.

This chain joins TRBV7-3 and TRBJ1-1; D call uncertain. Per germline, CDR1 SGHTA and CDR2 FQGTGA. This CDR3 is built from 14 residues. V dropped 5 bases and J dropped 1 base, with 11 bases sitting between them. The CDR3 DNA sequence: TGTGCCAGCAGCCCCCGGGGAGGGAACACTGAAGCTTTCTTT. Translation: CASSPRGGNTEAFF.

The chain has TRBV4-3 and TRBJ2-7; D possibly corresponds to TRBD2 (6 bases). Germline values: CDR1 LGHNA, CDR2 YSLEER. V was trimmed by 1 base and J by 7 bases, leaving 20 bases between them. The CDR3 covers 16 residues. CDR3 nucleotide sequence: TGCGCCAGCAGCCAAGTTCACTCGGGAGACCCGGGGGAGCAGTACTTC. This translates into CASSQVHSGDPGEQYF.

V usage is TRBV28 and J usage is TRBJ1-5; 12 bases align to TRBD1. Per the germline V gene, CDR1 is MDHEN and CDR2 is SYDVKM. The junction had 12 bases not matched to a gene; V was cut back by 2 bases and J by 7 bases. This CDR3 has 18 residues. CDR3 nucleotides: TGTGCCAGCAGTTTAAGAGGGACAGGGGGCTTGTGGCTCCAGCCCCAGCATTTT. Translated: CASSLRGTGGLWLQPQHF.

This chain joins TRBV4-3 and TRBJ2-1, with 12 bases fitting TRBD1. Trimming removed 1 base from V and 10 bases from J; junction bases left unmatched: 8. The CDR3 sequence is 16 residues long. Germline V CDR1 and CDR2: LGHNA, YSLEER. The CDR3: CASSQVWDRGLLEQFF. The CDR3 DNA reads as TGCGCCAGCAGCCAAGTATGGGACAGGGGGCTACTGGAGCAGTTCTTC.

This sequence joins TRBV5-5 and TRBJ2-7; D ambiguous. V was clipped by 2 bases and J by 9 bases, with 12 bases between them. The CDR3 loop spans 12 amino acids. Germline CDR1 SGHKS, CDR2 YYEKEE (reference sequence). CDR3 sequence (DNA): TGTGCCAGCAGCTTACCGGCAGTTTGGCAGTACTTC. Translating it yields CASSLPAVWQYF.

The V and J genes are TRBV5-1 and TRBJ2-7; 11 bases are shared with TRBD2. With 5 bases clipped from V and 4 bases from J, the junction kept 5 bases outside the gene matches. The germline V gene has CDR1 SGHRS and CDR2 YFSETQ. The length of the CDR3 is 14 residues. The CDR3 DNA reads as TGCGCCAGCAGTCCGGGACTAGCGGAATACGAGCAGTACTTC. This encodes CASSPGLAEYEQYF.

In its sample, this clone was seen once. One end of the junction fails to match germline, which may point to a read error. The rearrangement joins TRBV13 to TRBJ1-5; D ambiguous. The CDR3 length is 10 residues. Germline V gene data show CDR1 as PRHDT and CDR2 as FYEKMQ (reference sequence). Here the CDR3 reads CASSLVREIF. DNA of the CDR3: TGTGCCAGCAGCTTAGTCCGTGAAATCTTT.

This clone appeared a single time. J is TRBJ2-7 and V is TRBV6-1; 9 nucleotides agree with TRBD1. There are 14 residues in the CDR3. Looked up from germline, CDR1 is MNHNS and CDR2 is SASEGT. Trimming took 8 bases from V and 2 from J; bases not matched to a gene: 7. CDR3 residues: CASFDRGNTYEQYF. The CDR3 coding sequence is TGTGCCAGCTTCGACAGGGGGAATACCTACGAGCAGTACTTC.

The chain is built from TRBV10-1 and TRBJ1-5; D remains ambiguous. There are 13 residues in the CDR3. V gave up 0 bases and J gave up 4 bases, with 4 bases separating them. CDR1 is WNHNN, CDR2 SYGVQD, per germline (reference sequence). The CDR3 nucleotides are TGCGCCAGCAGTGAGTCCTTGAATCAGCCCCAGCATTTT. It specifies CASSESLNQPQHF.

Regarding this clone: At the DNA level, this CDR3 is encoded by other sequences in the same sample as well. This chain joins TRBV10-3 and TRBJ2-7, with D unresolved. This CDR3 is 11 amino acids long. Looked up from germline, CDR1 is ENHRY and CDR2 is SYGVKD. V was clipped by 4 bases and J by 4 bases, with 5 bases between them. The CDR3: CAISVGYEQYF. CDR3 in DNA: TGTGCCATCAGTGTGGGGTACGAGCAGTACTTC.

The genes are TRBV27 and TRBJ2-7, with 10 positions matching TRBD1. This CDR3 comprises 16 residues. Germline CDR1 reads MNHEY; CDR2 reads SMNVEV (reference sequence). The J segment lost 2 bases and the V segment lost 2 bases, leaving 6 bases of the junction unmatched. In DNA, the CDR3 is TGTGCCAGCAGTTTACATCCCGGGACAGGGGCCTACGAGCAGTACTTC. This translates into CASSLHPGTGAYEQYF.

This clone was detected once. The rearrangement uses TRBV27 and TRBJ2-7; TRBD2 matches at 8 bases. This CDR3 region has 17 residues. Losses at the gene ends were 5 bases for V and 4 bases for J; bases not matched to a gene: 16. Germline V gene data show CDR1 as MNHEY and CDR2 as SMNVEV (reference sequence). The CDR3 protein is CASSPPPLSGEVYEQYF. The CDR3 nucleotides read TGTGCCAGCAGTCCACCCCCCCTTAGCGGGGAGGTGTACGAGCAGTACTTC.

This chain connects TRBV7-6 to TRBJ2-5; 7 nucleotides align to TRBD1. Germline lookup yields CDR1 SGHVS and CDR2 FNYEAQ. This CDR3 region has 15 residues. Trimming at V came to 3 bases and at J to 1 base, leaving 5 bases not matched to a gene. CDR3 amino acids: CASSLTGQVQETQYF. The CDR3 DNA follows: TGTGCCAGCAGCTTGACAGGACAGGTCCAAGAGACCCAGTACTTC.

This rearrangement joins TRBV6-1 to TRBJ2-7; D uncertain. The CDR3 length is 13 residues. Germline loops: CDR1 MNHNS, CDR2 SASEGT. Trimming cost V 6 bases and J 7 bases, with 16 bases left between them. In nucleotides, the CDR3 is TGTGCCAGCAGCCACGACCCGACCCGGGAGCAGTACTTC. Translating gives CASSHDPTREQYF.

The chain combines TRBV5-5 with TRBJ1-6; D unclear. Trimming left V 4 bases short and J 10 bases short, with 21 bases between. Germline V gives CDR1 SGHKS, CDR2 YYEKEE (reference sequence). This CDR3 has 16 residues. CDR3 amino acids: CASSPLGLGGESPLHF. As DNA, the CDR3 is TGTGCCAGCAGCCCCCTTGGGCTCGGTGGGGAATCACCCCTCCACTTT.

The gene calls are TRBV7-9 and TRBJ1-2; D uncertain. Germline V gives CDR1 SEHNR, CDR2 FQNEAQ (reference sequence). V lost 4 bases and J 4 bases, leaving 22 bases between the germline ends. The CDR3 has 17 amino acids. The DNA for the CDR3 is TGTGCCAGCAGCTCCCCGTCATTGGGGTACCGTAGCTATGGCTACACCTTC. Translating it yields CASSSPSLGYRSYGYTF.

The V call is TRBV6-1, the J call TRBJ2-1, with D perhaps matching TRBD1 (6 bases). Germline assignment: CDR1 MNHNS and CDR2 SASEGT. V was shortened by 7 bases and J by 4 bases, with 17 bases between the two germline ends. The CDR3 length is 15 residues. CDR3 amino acids: CASNSPRGTYNEQFF. CDR3 bases: TGTGCCAGCAACTCGCCCAGGGGAACTTACAATGAGCAGTTCTTC.

This chain uses TRBV6-1 with TRBJ2-1; TRBD1 is a possible D gene (5 bases). The CDR3 consists of 16 residues. Germline V gene data show CDR1 as MNHNS and CDR2 as SASEGT. Trimming cost V 3 bases and J 0 bases, with 12 bases left between them. CDR3 sequence reads: CASSEPLTGSYNEQFF. In DNA form, the CDR3 reads TGTGCCAGCAGTGAGCCTCTCACAGGCTCCTACAATGAGCAGTTCTTC.

V is TRBV20-1 and J is TRBJ2-1; D uncertain. This CDR3 region has 11 residues. Germline V gene data show CDR1 as DFQATT and CDR2 as SNEGSKA (reference sequence). V lost 3 bases, J lost 7 bases, and 7 bases lay in between. As DNA, the CDR3 is TGCAGTGCTAGGATAGTAAATGAGCAGTTCTTC. Its translation is CSARIVNEQFF.

On this clone: The sample carries other DNA sequences with the same CDR3. V gene TRBV6-1 combines with J gene TRBJ2-3; the D is unclear. The CDR3 sequence is 12 residues long. V lost 1 base, J lost 5 bases, and 4 bases lay in between. The germline V gene encodes CDR1 MNHNS and CDR2 SASEGT. CDR3 sequence: CASSEGLDTQYF. The DNA for the CDR3 is TGTGCCAGCAGTGAAGGTTTAGATACGCAGTATTTT.